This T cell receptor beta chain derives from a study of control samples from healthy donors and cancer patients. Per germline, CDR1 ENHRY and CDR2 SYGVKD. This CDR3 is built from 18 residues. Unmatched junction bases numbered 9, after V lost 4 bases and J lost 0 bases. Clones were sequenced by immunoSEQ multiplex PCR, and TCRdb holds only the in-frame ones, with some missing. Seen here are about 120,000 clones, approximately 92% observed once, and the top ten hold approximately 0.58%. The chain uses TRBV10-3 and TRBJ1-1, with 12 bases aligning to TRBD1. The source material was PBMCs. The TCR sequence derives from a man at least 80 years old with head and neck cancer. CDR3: CAISGTGTGGEMNTEAFF. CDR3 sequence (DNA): TGTGCCATCAGTGGAACCGGGACAGGGGGCGAAATGAACACTGAAGCTTTCTTT.